The TCR beta chain under discussion was sequenced for a study of blood T cell repertoires in COVID-19. Study information: The origin of the acute and convalescent COVID-19 samples was the United States, Italy and Spain. PBMCs, B-cell-depleted T cells, or T cells were the source of the cDNA or gDNA that made up the material.

CDR1 and CDR2 (germline): SGDLS, YYNGEE. The V and J ends lost 2 bases and 8 bases, in that order; junction bases with no gene match: 9. The CDR3 totals 15 residues. In the authors' workflow: Using reference gene primer amplification, nucleated cell counts were estimated. Assay used: immunoSEQ multiplex PCR; TCRdb lists only in-frame clones, some missing. The V and J calls and clone size were taken over from that table, and D and trimming were inferred from the DNA. The sample lists 68,000 or so clones, about 80% occurring once. Input material: peripheral blood. V usage is TRBV9 and J usage is TRBJ2-1; 8 bases are shared with TRBD2. The receptor's source is a human donor in a cohort sampled during active COVID-19. CDR3 sequence (DNA): TGTGCCAGCAGCGTTAACGGGAGGGCCCTCCATGAGCAGTTCTTC. This translates into CASSVNGRALHEQFF.